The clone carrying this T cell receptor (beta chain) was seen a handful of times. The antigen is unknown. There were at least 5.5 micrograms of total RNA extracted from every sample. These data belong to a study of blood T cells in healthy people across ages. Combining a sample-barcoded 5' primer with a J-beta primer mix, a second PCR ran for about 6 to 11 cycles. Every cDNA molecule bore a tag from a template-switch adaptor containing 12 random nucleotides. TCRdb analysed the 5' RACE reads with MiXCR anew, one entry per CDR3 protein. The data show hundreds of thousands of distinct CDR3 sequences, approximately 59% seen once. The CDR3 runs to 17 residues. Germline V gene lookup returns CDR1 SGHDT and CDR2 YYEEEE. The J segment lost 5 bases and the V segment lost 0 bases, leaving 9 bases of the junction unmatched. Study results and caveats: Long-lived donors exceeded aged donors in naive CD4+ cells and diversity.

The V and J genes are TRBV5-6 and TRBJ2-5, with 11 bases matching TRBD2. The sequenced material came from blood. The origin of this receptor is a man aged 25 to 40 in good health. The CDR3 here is CASSLELAGVSMETQYF. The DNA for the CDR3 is TGTGCCAGCAGCTTGGAACTAGCGGGGGTTTCCATGGAGACCCAGTACTTC.